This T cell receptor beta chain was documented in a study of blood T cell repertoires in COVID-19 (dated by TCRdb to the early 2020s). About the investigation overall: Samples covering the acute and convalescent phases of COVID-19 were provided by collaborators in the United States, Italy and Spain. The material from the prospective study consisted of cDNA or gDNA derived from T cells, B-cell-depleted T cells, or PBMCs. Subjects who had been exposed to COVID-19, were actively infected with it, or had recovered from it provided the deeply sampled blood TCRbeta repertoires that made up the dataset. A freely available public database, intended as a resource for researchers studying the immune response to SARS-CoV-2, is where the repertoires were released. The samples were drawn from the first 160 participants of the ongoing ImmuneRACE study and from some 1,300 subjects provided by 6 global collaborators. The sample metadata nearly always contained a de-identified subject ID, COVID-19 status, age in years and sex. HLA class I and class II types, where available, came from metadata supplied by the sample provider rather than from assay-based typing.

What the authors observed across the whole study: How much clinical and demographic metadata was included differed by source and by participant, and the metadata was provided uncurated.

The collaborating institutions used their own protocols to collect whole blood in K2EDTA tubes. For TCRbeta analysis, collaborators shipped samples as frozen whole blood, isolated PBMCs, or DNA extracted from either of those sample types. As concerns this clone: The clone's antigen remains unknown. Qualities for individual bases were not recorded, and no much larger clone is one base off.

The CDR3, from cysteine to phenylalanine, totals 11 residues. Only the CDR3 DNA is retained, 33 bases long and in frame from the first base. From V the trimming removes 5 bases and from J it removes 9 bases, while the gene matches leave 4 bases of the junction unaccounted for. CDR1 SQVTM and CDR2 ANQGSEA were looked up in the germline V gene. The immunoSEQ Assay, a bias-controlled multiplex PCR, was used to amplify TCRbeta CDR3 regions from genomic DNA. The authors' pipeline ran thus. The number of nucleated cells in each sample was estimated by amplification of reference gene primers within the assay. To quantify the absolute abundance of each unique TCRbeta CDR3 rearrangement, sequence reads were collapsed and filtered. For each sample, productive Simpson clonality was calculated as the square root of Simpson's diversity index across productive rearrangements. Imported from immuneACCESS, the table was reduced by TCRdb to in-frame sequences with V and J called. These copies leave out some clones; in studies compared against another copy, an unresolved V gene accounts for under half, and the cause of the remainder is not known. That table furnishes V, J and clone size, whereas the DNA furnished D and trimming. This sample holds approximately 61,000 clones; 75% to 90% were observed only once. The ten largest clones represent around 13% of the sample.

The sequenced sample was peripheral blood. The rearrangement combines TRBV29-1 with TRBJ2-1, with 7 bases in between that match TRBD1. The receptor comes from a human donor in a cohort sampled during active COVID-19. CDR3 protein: CSVQQGPEQFF. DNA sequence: TGCAGCGTTCAACAGGGGCCTGAGCAGTTCTTC.